This paragraph reports one T cell receptor beta chain. Its ends do not fully match the called genes, so a read error is possible. This sample is part of a study of tumor-infiltrating lymphocytes in primary liver carcinoma. The CDR3 sequence is 13 residues long. Germline V lookup: CDR1 KGHDR, CDR2 SFDVKD. Germline DNA was extracted too, while blood RNA derived from unsorted whole blood. Roughly 4.1 milliliters of peripheral blood were gathered ahead of the operation. Making TCR beta cDNA involved approximately 530 ng total RNA and a constant-region primer. Construction of TCR beta libraries relied on three successive nested multiplex PCR rounds employing slightly modified ARM-PCR. TRBV1-TRBV30 forward primers paired with a C-beta reverse primer drove the first two PCR rounds, ten to eleven cycles each. TCRdb used MiXCR to reprocess the multiplex PCR reads, holding one entry per CDR3 protein. Of some 320,000 distinct CDR3 sequences detected, over 55% appear once; the ten largest clones hold roughly 8.9%.

Specimen: peripheral blood. This TCR was sampled from a man aged 35 to 55 with primary liver carcinoma and hepatitis B virus infection. This chain joins TRBV24-1 and TRBJ2-5; the D gene is possibly TRBD1 (6 bases). The CDR3 nucleotides read TGTGCCACCGGTATGGGGGCCCAAGAGACCCGGTACTTC. It codes for CATGMGAQETRYF.